This T cell receptor (beta chain) was captured in a study of beta chain features in type 1 diabetes. Study-wide results and caveats: Patients with type 1 diabetes carried fewer insertions and had more deletions at their VDJ junctions. Any HLA effect on TCRB rearrangement was left unresolved by small sub-analyses.

Only one heparinised blood draw was taken per donor, and its volume averaged approximately 120 mL. Sorted cells reached over 95% purity in every population. Reverse transcribing all isolated RNA meant expressed TCRB transcripts were sequenced. Libraries were prepared by immunoSEQ multiplex PCR; TCRdb keeps only in-frame clonotypes and omits some of them. The profile shows 250,000 or so clones, 25% to 30% of them singletons. Per the germline V gene, CDR1 is SQVTM and CDR2 is ANQGSEA. The CDR3 consists of 13 residues. The junction had 5 bases not matched to a gene; V was cut back by 7 bases and J by 4 bases. Comments on this clone: What it binds is not known.

Sequencing input: central memory CD4+ T cells from blood. This TCR was recovered from a man aged 25 to 40 in good health. The chain carries TRBV29-1 and TRBJ2-3, with 10 bases identical to TRBD2. CDR3 sequence reads: CSAGTSVPDTQYF. Written as DNA, the CDR3 is TGCAGCGCTGGGACTAGCGTCCCAGATACGCAGTATTTT.